This T cell receptor (beta chain) was sequenced in a study of regulatory T cells in long-lasting Graves disease. Whole-study results and caveats: Relative to newly diagnosed Graves' patients, persistent ones had lower TCR diversity.

Both iRepertoire HTBI primers and Arm-PCR of CDR3 regions were used to build the TCR beta libraries. TCRdb independently ran MiXCR on the multiplex PCR reads; one entry per CDR3 protein. Of some 370,000 distinct CDR3 sequences listed, roughly 25% are singletons. As regards this clonotype: Its antigen remains unknown.

Time point specified: persistent/refractory GD, antithyroid drugs over 5 years with positive TRAb. Extracted RNA from PBMCs served as the source of the TCR library. The sequences come from peripheral blood mononuclear cells (PBMCs), collected when the disease was refractory, from a patient treated with antithyroid drugs. The sequence derives from a woman between 35 and 50 years old with Graves disease.

The CDR3 sequence is CSATGLAERWDTQYF. CDR3 bases: TGCAGTGCTACGGGACTAGCGGAGCGATGGGATACGCAGTATTTT. The rearrangement links TRBV20-1 to TRBJ2-3, with 11 bases matching TRBD2. The V gene's germline CDR1 is DFQATT and CDR2 SNEGSKA (reference sequence). With 4 bases clipped from V and 6 bases from J, the junction kept 9 bases outside the gene matches. There are 15 residues in the CDR3.